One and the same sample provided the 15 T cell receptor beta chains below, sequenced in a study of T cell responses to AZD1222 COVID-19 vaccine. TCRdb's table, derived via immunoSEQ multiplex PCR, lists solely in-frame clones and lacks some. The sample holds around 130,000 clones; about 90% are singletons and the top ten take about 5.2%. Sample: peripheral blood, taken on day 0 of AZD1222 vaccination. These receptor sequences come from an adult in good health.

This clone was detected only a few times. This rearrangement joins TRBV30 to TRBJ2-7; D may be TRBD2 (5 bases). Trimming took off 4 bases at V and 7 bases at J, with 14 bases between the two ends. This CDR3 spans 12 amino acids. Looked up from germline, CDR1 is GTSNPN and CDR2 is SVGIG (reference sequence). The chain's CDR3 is CAWNSDTGEQYF. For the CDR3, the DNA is TGTGCCTGGAATTCAGACACGGGGGAGCAGTACTTC. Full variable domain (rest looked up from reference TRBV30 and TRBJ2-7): SQTIHQWPATLVQPVGSPLSLECTVEGTSNPNLYWYRQAAGRGLQLLFYSVGIGQISSEVPQNLSASRPQDRQFILSSKKLLLSDSGFYLCAWNSDTGEQYFGPGTRLTVT.

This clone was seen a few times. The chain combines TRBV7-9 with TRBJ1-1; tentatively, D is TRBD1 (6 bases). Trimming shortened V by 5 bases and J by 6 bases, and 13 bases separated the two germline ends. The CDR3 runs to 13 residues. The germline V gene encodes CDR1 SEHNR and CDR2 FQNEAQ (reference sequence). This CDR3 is CASSVQGFAEAFF. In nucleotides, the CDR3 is TGTGCCAGCAGCGTACAGGGTTTCGCTGAAGCTTTCTTT.

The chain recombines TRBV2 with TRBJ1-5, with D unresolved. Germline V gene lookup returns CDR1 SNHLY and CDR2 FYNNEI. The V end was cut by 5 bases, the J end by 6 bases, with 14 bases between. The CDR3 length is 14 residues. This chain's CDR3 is CASSLGSNRQPQHF. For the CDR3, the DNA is TGTGCCAGCAGTCTGGGCTCGAATCGTCAGCCCCAGCATTTT.

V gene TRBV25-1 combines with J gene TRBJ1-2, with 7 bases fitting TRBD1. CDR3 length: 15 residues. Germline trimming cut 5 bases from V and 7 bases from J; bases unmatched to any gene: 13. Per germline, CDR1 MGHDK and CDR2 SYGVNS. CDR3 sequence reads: CASSLGAQGVFGYTF. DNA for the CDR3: TGTGCCAGCAGTCTGGGGGCTCAGGGGGTTTTTGGCTACACCTTC.

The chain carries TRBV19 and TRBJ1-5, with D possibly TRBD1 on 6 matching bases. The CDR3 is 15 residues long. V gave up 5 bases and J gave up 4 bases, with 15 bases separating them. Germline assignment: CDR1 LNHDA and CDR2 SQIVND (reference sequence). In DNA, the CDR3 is TGTGCCAGTAGTCCGGGGGCAGCCATTAATCAGCCCCAGCATTTT. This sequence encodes CASSPGAAINQPQHF.

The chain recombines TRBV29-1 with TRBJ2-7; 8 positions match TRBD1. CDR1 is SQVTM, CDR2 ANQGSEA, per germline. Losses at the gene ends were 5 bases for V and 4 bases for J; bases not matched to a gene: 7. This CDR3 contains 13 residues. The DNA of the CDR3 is TGCAGCGTTTATGCCAGGGGGCAATACGAGCAGTACTTC. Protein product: CSVYARGQYEQYF.

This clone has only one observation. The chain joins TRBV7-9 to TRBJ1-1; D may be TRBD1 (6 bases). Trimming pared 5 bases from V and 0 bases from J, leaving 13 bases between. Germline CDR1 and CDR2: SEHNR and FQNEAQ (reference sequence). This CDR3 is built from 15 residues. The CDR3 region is CASSPPTGLNTEAFF. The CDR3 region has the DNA TGTGCCAGCAGCCCCCCTACAGGGCTGAACACTGAAGCTTTCTTT.

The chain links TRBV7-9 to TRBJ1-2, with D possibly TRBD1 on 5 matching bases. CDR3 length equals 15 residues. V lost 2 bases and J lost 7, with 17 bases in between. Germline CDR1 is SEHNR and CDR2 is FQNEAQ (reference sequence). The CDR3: CASSLIQTVVRGYTF. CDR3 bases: TGTGCCAGCAGCTTAATTCAGACAGTGGTTCGTGGCTACACCTTC.

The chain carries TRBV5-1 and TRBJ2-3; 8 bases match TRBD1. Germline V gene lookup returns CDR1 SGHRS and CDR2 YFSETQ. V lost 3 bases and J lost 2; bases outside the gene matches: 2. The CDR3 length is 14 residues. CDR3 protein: CASSWGQDTDTQYF. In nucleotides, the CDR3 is TGCGCCAGCAGCTGGGGACAGGACACAGATACGCAGTATTTT.

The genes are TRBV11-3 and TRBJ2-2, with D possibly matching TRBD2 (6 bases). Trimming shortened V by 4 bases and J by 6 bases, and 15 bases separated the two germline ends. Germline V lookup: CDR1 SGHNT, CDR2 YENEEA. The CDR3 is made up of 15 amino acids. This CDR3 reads CASSSRGGIAGELFF. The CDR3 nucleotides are TGTGCCAGCAGCTCGAGGGGAGGTATCGCCGGGGAGCTGTTTTTT.

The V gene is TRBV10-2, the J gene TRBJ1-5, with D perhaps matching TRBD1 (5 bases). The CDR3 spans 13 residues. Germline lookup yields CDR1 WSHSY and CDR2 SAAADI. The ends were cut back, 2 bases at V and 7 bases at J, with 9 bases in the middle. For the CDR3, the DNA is TGCGCCAGCAGTGAGAGGGGAGACCAGCCCCAGCATTTT. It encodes CASSERGDQPQHF.

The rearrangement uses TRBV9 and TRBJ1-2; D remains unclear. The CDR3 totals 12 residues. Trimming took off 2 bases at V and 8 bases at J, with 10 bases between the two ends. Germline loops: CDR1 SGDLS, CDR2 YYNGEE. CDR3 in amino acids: CASSVRDGGYTF. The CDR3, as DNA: TGTGCCAGCAGCGTGAGGGATGGGGGCTACACCTTC.

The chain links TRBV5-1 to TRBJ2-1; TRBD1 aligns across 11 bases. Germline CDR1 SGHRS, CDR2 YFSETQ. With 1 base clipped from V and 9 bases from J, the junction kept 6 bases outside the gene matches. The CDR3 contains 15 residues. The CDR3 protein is CASSLPGQGAREQFF. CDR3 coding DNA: TGCGCCAGCAGCTTGCCCGGACAGGGGGCACGTGAGCAGTTCTTC.

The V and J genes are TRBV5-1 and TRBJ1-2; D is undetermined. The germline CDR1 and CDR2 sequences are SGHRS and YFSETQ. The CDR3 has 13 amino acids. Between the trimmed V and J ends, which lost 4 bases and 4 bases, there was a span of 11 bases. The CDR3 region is CASSQDGSYGYTF. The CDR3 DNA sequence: TGCGCCAGCAGCCAAGACGGATCCTATGGCTACACCTTC.

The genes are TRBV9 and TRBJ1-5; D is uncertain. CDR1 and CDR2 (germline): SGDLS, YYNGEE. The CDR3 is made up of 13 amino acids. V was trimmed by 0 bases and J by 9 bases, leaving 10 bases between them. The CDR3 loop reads CASSVEPSRPQHF. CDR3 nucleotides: TGTGCCAGCAGCGTAGAACCCAGTCGGCCCCAGCATTTT.